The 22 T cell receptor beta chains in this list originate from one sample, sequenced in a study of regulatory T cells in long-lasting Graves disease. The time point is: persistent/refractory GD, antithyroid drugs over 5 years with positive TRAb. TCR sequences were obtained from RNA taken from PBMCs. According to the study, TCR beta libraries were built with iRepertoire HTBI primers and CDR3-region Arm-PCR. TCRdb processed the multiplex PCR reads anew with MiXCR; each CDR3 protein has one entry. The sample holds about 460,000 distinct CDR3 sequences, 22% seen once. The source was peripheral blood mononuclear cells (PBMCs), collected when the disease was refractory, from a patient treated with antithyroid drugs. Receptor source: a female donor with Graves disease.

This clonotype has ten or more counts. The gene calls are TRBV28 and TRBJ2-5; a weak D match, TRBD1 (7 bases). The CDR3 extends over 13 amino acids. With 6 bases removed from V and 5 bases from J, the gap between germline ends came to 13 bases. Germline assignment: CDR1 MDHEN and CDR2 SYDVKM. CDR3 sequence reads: CASREGAFETQYF. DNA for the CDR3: TGTGCCAGCAGGGAGGGGGCTTTTGAGACCCAGTACTTC.

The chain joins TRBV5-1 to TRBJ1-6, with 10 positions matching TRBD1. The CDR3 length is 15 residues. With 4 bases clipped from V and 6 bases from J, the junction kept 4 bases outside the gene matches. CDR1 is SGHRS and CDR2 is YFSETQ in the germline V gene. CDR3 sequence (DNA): TGCGCCAGCAGCCGACAGGGGGCTGGTAATTCACCCCTCCACTTT. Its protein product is CASSRQGAGNSPLHF. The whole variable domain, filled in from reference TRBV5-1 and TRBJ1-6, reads KAGVTQTPRYLIKTRGQQVTLSCSPISGHRSVSWYQQTPGQGLQFLFEYFSETQRNKGNFPGRFSGRQFSNSRSEMNVSTLELGDSALYLCASSRQGAGNSPLHFGNGTRLTVT.

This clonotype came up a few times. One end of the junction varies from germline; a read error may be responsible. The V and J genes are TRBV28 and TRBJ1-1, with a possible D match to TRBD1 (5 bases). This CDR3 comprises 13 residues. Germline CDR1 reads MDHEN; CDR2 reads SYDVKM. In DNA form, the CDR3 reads TGTGCCAGCAGTCCGCAACCCTGGACGGGGGATGGGTTT. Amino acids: CASSPQPWTGDGF.

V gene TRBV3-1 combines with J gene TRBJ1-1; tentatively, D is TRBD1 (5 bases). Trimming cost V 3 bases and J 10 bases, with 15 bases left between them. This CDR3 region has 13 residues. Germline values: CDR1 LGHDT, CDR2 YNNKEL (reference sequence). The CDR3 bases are TGTGCCAGCAGCCATGCCCAGGGTTTCGGAGCTTTCTTT. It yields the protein CASSHAQGFGAFF.

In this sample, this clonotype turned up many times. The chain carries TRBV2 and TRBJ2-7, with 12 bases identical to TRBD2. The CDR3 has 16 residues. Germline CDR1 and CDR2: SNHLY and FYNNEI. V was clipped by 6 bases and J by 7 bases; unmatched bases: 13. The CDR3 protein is CASRVTRLAGAGEQYF. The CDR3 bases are TGTGCCAGCAGGGTTACCCGACTAGCGGGGGCGGGAGAGCAGTACTTC. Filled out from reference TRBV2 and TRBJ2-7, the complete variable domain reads EPEVTQTPSHQVTQMGQEVILRCVPISNHLYFYWYRQILGQKVEFLVSFYNNEISEKSEIFDDQFSVERPDGSNFTLKIRSTKLEDSAMYFCASRVTRLAGAGEQYFGPGTRLTVT.

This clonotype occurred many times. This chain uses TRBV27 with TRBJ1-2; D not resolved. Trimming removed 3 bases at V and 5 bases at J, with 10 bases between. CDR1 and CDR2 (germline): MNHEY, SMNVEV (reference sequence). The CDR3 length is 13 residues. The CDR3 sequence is CASSFGPRYGYTF. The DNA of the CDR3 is TGTGCCAGCAGTTTTGGCCCTAGATATGGCTACACCTTC.

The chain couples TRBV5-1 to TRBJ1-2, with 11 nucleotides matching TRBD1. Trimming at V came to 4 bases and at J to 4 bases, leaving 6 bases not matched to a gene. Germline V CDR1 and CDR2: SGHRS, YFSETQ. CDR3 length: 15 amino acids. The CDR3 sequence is CASSAGQGELYGYTF. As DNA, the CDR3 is TGCGCCAGCAGCGCGGGACAGGGGGAGCTCTATGGCTACACCTTC.

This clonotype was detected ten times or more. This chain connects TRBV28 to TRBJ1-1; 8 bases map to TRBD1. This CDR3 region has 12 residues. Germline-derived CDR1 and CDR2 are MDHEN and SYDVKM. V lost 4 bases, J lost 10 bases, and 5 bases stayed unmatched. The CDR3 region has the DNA TGTGCCAGCAGTTCTACAGGGGGAAGAGCTTTCTTT. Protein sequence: CASSSTGGRAFF.

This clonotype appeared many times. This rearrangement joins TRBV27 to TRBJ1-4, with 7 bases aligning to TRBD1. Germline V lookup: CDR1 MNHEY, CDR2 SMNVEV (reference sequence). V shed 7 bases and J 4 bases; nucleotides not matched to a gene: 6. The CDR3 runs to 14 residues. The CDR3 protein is CASKRQGNNEKLFF. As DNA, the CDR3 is TGTGCCAGCAAACGACAGGGCAATAATGAAAAACTGTTTTTT.

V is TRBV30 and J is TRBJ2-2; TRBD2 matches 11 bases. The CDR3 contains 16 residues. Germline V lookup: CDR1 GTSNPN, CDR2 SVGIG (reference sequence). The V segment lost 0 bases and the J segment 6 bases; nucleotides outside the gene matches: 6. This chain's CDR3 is CAWSVLGGLAAGELFF. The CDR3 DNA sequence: TGTGCCTGGAGTGTACTGGGGGGACTAGCGGCCGGGGAGCTGTTTTTT.

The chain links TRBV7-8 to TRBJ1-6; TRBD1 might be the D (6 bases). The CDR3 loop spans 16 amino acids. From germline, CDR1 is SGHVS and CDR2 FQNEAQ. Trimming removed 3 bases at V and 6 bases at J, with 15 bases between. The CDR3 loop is CASSFLPGTRNSPLHF. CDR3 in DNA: TGTGCCAGCAGCTTCCTCCCCGGGACACGTAATTCACCCCTCCACTTT.

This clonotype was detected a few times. DNA of the CDR3: TGTGCCAGCAGCTTAGATACAGGGGGCAATCAGCCCCAGCATTTT. As protein: CASSLDTGGNQPQHF. This chain uses TRBV5-5 with TRBJ1-5; 7 bases align to TRBD1. V lost 2 bases, J lost 2 bases, and 4 bases stayed unmatched. This CDR3 region has 15 residues. Germline values: CDR1 SGHKS, CDR2 YYEKEE (reference sequence).

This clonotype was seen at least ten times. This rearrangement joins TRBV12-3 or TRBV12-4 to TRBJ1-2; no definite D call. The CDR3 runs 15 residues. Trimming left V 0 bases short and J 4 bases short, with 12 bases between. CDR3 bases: TGTGCCAGCAGTTTAGCGCGTCCGGGAAGCTATGGCTACACCTTC. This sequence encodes CASSLARPGSYGYTF.

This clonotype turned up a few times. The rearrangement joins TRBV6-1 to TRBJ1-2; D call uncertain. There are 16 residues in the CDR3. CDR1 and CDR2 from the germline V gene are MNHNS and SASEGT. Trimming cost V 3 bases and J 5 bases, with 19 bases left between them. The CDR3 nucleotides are TGTGCCAGCAGTGATTTCGTTCGCGACAAGAGGTATGGCTACACCTTC. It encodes CASSDFVRDKRYGYTF.

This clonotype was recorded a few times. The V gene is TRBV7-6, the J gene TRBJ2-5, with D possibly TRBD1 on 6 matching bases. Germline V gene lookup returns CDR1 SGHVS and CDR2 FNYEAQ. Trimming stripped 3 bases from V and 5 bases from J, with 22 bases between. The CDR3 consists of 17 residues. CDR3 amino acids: CASSFGTPIGGRETQYF. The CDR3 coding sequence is TGTGCCAGCAGCTTCGGGACACCGATTGGTGGTCGGGAGACCCAGTACTTC.

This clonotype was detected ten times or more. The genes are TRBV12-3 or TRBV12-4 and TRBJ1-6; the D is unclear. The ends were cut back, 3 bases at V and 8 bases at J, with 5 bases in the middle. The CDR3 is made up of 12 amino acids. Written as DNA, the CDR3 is TGTGCCAGCAGTTTCGGAGATTCACCCCTCCACTTT. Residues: CASSFGDSPLHF.

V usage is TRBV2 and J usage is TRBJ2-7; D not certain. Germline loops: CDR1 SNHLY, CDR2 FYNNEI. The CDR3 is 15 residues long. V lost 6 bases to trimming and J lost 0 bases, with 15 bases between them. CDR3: CASRGMAESSYEQYF. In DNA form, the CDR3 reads TGTGCCAGCAGGGGGATGGCGGAGTCCTCCTACGAGCAGTACTTC.

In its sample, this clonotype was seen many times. The CDR3 is CASRSGRVGNQPQHF. The CDR3 DNA sequence: TGTGCCAGCAGATCAGGGAGGGTTGGCAATCAGCCCCAGCATTTT. J is TRBJ1-5 and V is TRBV2; D possibly corresponds to TRBD1 (5 bases). Trimming removed 6 bases from V and 2 bases from J, with 14 bases in between. The CDR3 is 15 residues long. Looked up from germline, CDR1 is SNHLY and CDR2 is FYNNEI.

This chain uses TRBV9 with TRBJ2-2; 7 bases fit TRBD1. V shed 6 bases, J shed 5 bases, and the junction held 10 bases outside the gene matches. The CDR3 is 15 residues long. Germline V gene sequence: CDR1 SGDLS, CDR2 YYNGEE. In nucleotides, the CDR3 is TGTGCCAGCACACGACAGGGAAGAACAACCGGGGAGCTGTTTTTT. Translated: CASTRQGRTTGELFF.

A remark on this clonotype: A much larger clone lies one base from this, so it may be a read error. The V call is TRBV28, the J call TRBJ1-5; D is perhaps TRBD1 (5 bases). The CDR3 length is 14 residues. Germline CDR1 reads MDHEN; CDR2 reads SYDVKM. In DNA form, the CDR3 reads TGTGCCAGCATCCAGAGGGGCAGCAGTCAGCCCCAGCATTTT. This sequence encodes CASIQRGSSQPQHF.

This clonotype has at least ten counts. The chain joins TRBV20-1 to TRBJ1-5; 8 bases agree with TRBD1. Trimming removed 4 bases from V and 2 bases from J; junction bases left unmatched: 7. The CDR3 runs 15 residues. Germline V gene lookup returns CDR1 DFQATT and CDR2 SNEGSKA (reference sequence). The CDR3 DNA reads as TGCAGTGCTACCGCCTCGACAGGGGGCAATCAGCCCCAGCATTTT. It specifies CSATASTGGNQPQHF.

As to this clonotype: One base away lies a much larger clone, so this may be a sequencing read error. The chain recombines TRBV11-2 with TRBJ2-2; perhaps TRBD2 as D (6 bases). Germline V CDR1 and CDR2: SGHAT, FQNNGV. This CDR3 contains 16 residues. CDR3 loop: CASSLERTRGTGELVF. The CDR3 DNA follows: TGTGCCAGCAGCTTAGAGAGGACACGGGGGACCGGGGAGCTGGTTTTT.